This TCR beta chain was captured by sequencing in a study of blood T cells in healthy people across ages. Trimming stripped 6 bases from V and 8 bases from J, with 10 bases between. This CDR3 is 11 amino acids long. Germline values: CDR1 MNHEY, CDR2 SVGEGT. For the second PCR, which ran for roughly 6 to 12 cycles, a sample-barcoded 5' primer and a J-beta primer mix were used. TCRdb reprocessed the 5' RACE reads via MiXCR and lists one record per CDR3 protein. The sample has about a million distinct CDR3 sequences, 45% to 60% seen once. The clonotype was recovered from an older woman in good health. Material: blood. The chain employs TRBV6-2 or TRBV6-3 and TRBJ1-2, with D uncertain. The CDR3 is CASSLRWGYTF. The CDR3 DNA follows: TGTGCCAGCAGCCTCCGTTGGGGCTACACCTTC.